This TCR beta chain was found in a study of a mutant IDH1 vaccine in newly diagnosed glioma. The overall study: The patients were given eight vaccinations, one each in weeks 1, 3, 5, 7, 11, 15, 19 and 23. The start of vaccination came 4-6 weeks after radiotherapy alone, or with temozolomide cycles.

Time point noted: week 5, during vaccination. The vaccine gave 300 ug of a 20-mer mutant IDH1 peptide subcutaneously per dose. Trimming pared 2 bases from V and 6 bases from J, leaving 13 bases between. Germline loops: CDR1 SEHNR, CDR2 FQNEAQ (reference sequence). The CDR3 covers 15 residues. In the case of this clone: The target antigen is unknown.

Libraries were prepared by immunoSEQ multiplex PCR; TCRdb keeps only in-frame clonotypes and omits some of them. The sample comprises about 51,000 clones, 78% of which are singletons, and around 2% rests with the top ten. This chain uses TRBV7-9 with TRBJ1-4, with a tentative D call TRBD1 (6 bases). The sequence derives from a woman in her thirties or forties with glioma. The input for sequencing was PBMCs, taken from a glioma patient whose treatment included an IDH1 peptide vaccine. CDR3 in DNA: TGTGCCAGCAGCTTAACAACGGGGGGCGATGAAAAACTGTTTTTT. Amino acids: CASSLTTGGDEKLFF.